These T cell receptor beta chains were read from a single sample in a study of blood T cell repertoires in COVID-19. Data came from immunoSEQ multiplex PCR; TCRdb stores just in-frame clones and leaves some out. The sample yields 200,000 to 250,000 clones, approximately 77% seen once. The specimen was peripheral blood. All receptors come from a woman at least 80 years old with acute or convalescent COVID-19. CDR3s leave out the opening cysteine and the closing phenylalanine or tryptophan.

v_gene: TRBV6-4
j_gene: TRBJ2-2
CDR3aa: ASTEQGNTGELF

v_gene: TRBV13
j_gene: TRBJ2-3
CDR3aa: ASEGLAGRTDTQY

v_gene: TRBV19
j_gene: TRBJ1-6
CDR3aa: ASSSQGGSPLH

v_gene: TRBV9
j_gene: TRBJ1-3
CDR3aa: ASSAQGAAGNTIY

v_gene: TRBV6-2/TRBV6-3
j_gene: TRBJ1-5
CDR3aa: ASSYGHSNQPQH

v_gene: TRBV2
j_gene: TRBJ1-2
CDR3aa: ASSEVVGVGGYGYT

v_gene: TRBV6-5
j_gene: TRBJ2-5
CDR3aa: ASSRSGLLSETQY

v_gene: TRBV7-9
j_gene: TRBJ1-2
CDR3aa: ASSLPAGTGGEGYT

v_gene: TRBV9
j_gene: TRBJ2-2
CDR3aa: ASSSSQSEASGTPGELF

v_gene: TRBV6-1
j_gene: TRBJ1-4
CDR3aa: ASSEWPEKLF

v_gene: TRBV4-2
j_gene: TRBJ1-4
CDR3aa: ASSEPGQGNEKLF

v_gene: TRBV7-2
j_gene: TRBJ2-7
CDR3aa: ASSQRGGSYEQY

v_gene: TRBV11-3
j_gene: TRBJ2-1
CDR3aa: ASSPRLNEQF

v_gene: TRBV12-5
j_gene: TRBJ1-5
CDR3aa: ASGLVAGGSNQPQH

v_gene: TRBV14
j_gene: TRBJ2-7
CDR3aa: ASREWGQGGHEQY

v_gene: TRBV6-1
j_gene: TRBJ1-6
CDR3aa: ASSEVQGLDNSPLH

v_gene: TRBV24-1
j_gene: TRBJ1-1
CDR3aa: ATRGGVNTEAF

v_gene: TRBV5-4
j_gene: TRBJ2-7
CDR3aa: ASSPRGAAGGRYEQY

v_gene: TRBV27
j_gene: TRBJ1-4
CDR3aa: ASSFQGTTNEKLF

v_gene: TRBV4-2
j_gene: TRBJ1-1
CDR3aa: ASSQDTGENTEAF

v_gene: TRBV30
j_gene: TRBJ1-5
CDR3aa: AWSGVTSYQPQH

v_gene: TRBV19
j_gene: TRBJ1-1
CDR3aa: ASSINWGGAEAF

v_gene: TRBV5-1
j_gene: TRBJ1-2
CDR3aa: ASSLSQGDGYT

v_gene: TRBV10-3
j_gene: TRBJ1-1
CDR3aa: AISETGVTEAF

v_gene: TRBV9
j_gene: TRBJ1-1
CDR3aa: ASSAGLLNTEAF

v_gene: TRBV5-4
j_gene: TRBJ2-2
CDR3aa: ASSFIQNTGELF

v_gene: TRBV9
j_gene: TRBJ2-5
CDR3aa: ASSVTSAQETQY

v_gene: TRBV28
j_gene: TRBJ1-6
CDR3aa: ASISGGPSPLH

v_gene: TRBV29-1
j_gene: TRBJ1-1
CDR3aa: SAPSRTGWNTEAF

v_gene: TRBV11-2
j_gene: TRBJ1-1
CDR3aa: ASSLELLLNTEAF

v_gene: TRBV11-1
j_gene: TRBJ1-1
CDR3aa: ASSFRGTDTEAF

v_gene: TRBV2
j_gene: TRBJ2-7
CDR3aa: ASSGIRAYEQY

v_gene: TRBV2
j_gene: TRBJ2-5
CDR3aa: ASSQGLGETQY

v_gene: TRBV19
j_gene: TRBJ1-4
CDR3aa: ASRTGQLATNEKLF

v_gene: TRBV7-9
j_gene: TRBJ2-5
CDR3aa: ASSSWGGQETQY